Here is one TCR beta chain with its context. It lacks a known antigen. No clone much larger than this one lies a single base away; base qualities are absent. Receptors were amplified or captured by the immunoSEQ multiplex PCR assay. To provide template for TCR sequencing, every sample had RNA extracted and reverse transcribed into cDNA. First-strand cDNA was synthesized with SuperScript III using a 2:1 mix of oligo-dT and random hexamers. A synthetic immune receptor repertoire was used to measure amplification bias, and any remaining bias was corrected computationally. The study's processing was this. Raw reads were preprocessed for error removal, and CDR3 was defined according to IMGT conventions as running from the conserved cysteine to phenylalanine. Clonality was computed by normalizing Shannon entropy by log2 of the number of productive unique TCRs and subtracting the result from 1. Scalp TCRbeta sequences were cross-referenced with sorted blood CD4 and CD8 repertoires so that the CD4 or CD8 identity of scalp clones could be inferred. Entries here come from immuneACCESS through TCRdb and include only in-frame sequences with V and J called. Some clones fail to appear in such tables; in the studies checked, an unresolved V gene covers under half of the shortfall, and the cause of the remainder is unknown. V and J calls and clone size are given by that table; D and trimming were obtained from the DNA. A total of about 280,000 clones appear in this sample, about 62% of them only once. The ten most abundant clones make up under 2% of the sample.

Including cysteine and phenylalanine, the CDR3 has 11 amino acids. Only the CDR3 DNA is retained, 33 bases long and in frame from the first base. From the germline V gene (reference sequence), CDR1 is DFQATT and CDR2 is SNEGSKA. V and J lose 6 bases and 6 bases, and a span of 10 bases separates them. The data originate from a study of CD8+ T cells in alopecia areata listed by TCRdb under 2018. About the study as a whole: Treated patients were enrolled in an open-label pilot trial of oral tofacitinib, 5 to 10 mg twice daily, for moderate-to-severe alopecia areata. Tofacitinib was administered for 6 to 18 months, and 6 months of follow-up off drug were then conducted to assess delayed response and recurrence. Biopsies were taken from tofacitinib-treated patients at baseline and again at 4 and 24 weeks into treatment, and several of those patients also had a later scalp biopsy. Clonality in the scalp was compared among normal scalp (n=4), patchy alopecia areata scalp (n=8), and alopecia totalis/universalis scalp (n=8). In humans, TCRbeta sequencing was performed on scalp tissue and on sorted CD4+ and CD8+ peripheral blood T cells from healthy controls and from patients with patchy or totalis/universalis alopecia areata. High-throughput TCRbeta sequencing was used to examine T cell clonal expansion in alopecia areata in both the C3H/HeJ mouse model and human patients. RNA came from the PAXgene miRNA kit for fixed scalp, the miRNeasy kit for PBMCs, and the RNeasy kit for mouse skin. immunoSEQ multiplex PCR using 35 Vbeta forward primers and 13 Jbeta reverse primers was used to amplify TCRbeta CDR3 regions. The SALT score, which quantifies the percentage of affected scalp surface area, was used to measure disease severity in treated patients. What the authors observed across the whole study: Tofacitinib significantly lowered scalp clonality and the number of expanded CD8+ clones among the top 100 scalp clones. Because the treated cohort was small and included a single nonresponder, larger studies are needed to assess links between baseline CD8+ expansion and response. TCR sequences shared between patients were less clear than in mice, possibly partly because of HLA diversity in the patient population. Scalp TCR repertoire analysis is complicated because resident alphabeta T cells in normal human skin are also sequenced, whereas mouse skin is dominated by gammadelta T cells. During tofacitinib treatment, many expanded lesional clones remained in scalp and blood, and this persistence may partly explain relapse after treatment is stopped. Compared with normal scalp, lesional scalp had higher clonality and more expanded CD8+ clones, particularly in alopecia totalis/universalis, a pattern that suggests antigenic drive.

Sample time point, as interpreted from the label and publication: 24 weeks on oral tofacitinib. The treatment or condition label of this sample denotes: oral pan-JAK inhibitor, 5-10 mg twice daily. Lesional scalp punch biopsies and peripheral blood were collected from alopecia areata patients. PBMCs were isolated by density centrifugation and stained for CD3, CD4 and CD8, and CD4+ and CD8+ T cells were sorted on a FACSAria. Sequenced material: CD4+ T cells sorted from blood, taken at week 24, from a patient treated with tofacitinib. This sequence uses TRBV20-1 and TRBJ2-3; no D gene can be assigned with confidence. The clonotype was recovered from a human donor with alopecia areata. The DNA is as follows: TGCAGTGCAGAGCTGGACGATACGCAGTATTTT. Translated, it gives CSAELDDTQYF.